These 10 T cell receptor beta chains were sequenced from one sample in a study of cytomegalovirus exposure and HLA in healthy donors. This PCR relied on a set of 60 Vbeta primers and 13 Jbeta primers. Data came from immunoSEQ multiplex PCR; TCRdb stores just in-frame clones and leaves some out. The sample comprises 100,000 to 150,000 clones, around 77% of which are singletons, and 3.5% to 5% rests with the top ten. The source material was PBMCs. These TCRs come from a male donor in good health and CMV-seropositive.

There are a few counts of this clone. The chain carries TRBV28 and TRBJ1-1; D gene unclear. Germline CDR1 reads MDHEN; CDR2 reads SYDVKM. The CDR3 spans 13 residues. Trimming stripped 8 bases from V and 0 bases from J, with 10 bases between. The CDR3 is CASGSIMNTEAFF. The CDR3, as DNA: TGTGCCAGCGGCTCCATCATGAACACTGAAGCTTTCTTT.

The rearrangement joins TRBV19 to TRBJ2-5; D is perhaps TRBD2 (6 bases). The CDR3 totals 14 residues. The V and J ends lost 1 base and 3 bases respectively, with 9 bases between them. Germline-derived CDR1 and CDR2 are LNHDA and SQIVND (reference sequence). The CDR3 DNA follows: TGTGCCAGTAGTATAGTTGGAGGGGAAGAGACCCAGTACTTC. It is translated as CASSIVGGEETQYF.

The CDR3 reads CASRRDRGDEQFF. The CDR3 DNA follows: TGCGCCAGCAGAAGGGACAGGGGCGATGAGCAGTTCTTC. The rearrangement uses TRBV5-1 and TRBJ2-1; 10 bases fit TRBD1. With 5 bases clipped from V and 8 bases from J, the junction kept 4 bases outside the gene matches. This CDR3 comprises 13 residues. CDR1 is SGHRS, CDR2 YFSETQ, per germline.

The chain employs TRBV10-3 and TRBJ2-7; D call uncertain. Per the germline V gene, CDR1 is ENHRY and CDR2 is SYGVKD. The V gene lost 8 bases and the J gene lost 2 bases, with 13 bases spanning the gap. This CDR3 contains 13 residues. The CDR3 sequence: CAIGSGAAYEQYF. Here the CDR3 DNA reads TGTGCCATCGGTTCTGGTGCGGCCTACGAGCAGTACTTC.

The CDR3 DNA sequence: TGCGCCAGCAGCTTGGATGACAGGGAAAAACTGTTTTTT. Protein: CASSLDDREKLFF. The chain combines TRBV5-1 with TRBJ1-4, with TRBD1 as a possible D gene (6 bases). Germline lookup yields CDR1 SGHRS and CDR2 YFSETQ. Trimming left V 0 bases short and J 8 bases short, with 8 bases between. This CDR3 spans 13 amino acids.

About this clone itself: Relative to the germline gene, one junction end is altered; a read error may explain this. The J gene is TRBJ1-5, the V gene TRBV7-8; tentative D call: TRBD1 (5 bases). Germline CDR1 SGHVS, CDR2 FQNEAQ. There are 15 residues in the CDR3. The CDR3 protein is CASNLGSGQNQPQHF. The CDR3 nucleotides are TGTGCCAGCAACTTAGGGTCAGGGCAGAATCAGCCCCAGCATTTT. The whole variable domain, filled in from reference TRBV7-8 and TRBJ1-5, reads GAGVSQSPRYKVAKRGQDVALRCDPISGHVSLFWYQQALGQGPEFLTYFQNEAQLDKSGLPSDRFFAERPEGSVSTLKIQRTQQEDSAVYLCASNLGSGQNQPQHFGDGTRLSIL.

V usage is TRBV2 and J usage is TRBJ1-5; possible D gene TRBD1, 5 bases. Trimming stripped 4 bases from V and 2 bases from J, with 12 bases between. Germline V gene sequence: CDR1 SNHLY, CDR2 FYNNEI. The CDR3 is 15 residues long. CDR3 protein: CASSGTGVGNQPQHF. CDR3 coding DNA: TGTGCCAGCAGTGGGACGGGGGTGGGCAATCAGCCCCAGCATTTT.

This clone was seen only a few times. The genes are TRBV9 and TRBJ1-5; 10 bases are shared with TRBD1. Germline V gene data show CDR1 as SGDLS and CDR2 as YYNGEE. The junction had 3 bases not matched to a gene; V was cut back by 0 bases and J by 6 bases. This CDR3 spans 15 amino acids. CDR3 in amino acids: CASSVGDRGGQPQHF. CDR3 bases: TGTGCCAGCAGCGTAGGGGACAGGGGTGGTCAGCCCCAGCATTTT.

CDR3: CASSFTVGTGVVRAGQPQHF. CDR3 DNA: TGTGCCAGCTCTTTTACGGTCGGGACAGGGGTCGTTCGAGCGGGTCAGCCCCAGCATTTT. The V and J genes are TRBV21-1 and TRBJ1-5; the table's D gene call, TRBD1, was not cross checked with the DNA. TRBV21-1 is described as a pseudogene. This CDR3 comprises 20 residues.

This clone turned up a few times. CDR3 loop: CASSEGQTWVEAFF. Written as DNA, the CDR3 is TGTGCCAGCAGTGAGGGACAGACTTGGGTTGAAGCTTTCTTT. This rearrangement joins TRBV6-1 to TRBJ1-1; 7 bases are shared with TRBD1. CDR1 is MNHNS, CDR2 SASEGT, per germline. With V trimmed by 3 bases and J by 7 bases, 8 bases remained unmatched. The CDR3 totals 14 residues.